The present T cell receptor (beta chain) was sequenced within a study of control samples from healthy donors and cancer patients. Clones were read by immunoSEQ multiplex PCR, and TCRdb kept only the in-frame ones, dropping some. The sample shows approximately 130,000 clones, about 83% of them seen only once. V shed 3 bases and J shed 1 base, with 3 bases lying between them. The CDR3 is made up of 12 amino acids. The germline CDR1 and CDR2 sequences are MNHNS and SASEGT. The sequence was collected from a young man in good health. The material sequenced was blood. This chain joins TRBV6-1 and TRBJ1-1; no clear D gene. Here the CDR3 DNA reads TGTGCCAGCAGTGAGGGGAACACTGAAGCTTTCTTT. Protein product: CASSEGNTEAFF.